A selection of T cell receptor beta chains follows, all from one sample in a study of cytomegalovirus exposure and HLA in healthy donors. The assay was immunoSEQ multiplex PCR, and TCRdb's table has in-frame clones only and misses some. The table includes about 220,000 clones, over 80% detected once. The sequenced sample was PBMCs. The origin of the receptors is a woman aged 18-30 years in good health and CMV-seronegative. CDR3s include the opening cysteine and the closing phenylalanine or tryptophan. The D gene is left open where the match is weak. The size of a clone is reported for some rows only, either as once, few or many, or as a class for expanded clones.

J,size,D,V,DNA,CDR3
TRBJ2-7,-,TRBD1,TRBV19,TGTGCCAGTAGGGACAGGGTTGACTACGAGCAGTACTTC,CASRDRVDYEQYF
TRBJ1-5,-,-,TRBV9,TGTGCCAGCAGCGTAGGAGGCAGAAATCAGCCCCAGCATTTT,CASSVGGRNQPQHF
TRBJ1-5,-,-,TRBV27,TGTGCCAGCAGTTTAAGGGGTCCCCGTTGGGATAGCAATCAGCCCCAGCATTTT,CASSLRGPRWDSNQPQHF
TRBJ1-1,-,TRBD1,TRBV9,TGTGCCAGCAGCGCGACAGGGGTTAGCACTGAAGCTTTCTTT,CASSATGVSTEAFF
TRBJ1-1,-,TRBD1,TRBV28,TGTGCCAGCAACTCAGGGGGGATGAACACTGAAGCTTTCTTT,CASNSGGMNTEAFF
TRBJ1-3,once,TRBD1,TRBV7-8,TGTGCCAGCAGCTTAGTCGGGACAGGGTTCTCTGGAAACACCATATATTTT,CASSLVGTGFSGNTIYF
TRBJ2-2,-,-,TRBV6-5,TGTGCCAGCAGTTACTCGTCAGGGTTGGACACCGGGGAGCTGTTTTTT,CASSYSSGLDTGELFF
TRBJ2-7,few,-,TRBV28,TGTGCCAGCATGCGGGGGCCCTACGAGCAGTACTTC,CASMRGPYEQYF
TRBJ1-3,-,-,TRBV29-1,TGCAGCGTTGAAGTCGAGGGGGATCCTGGAAACACCATATATTTT,CSVEVEGDPGNTIYF
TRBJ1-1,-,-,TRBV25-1,TGTGCCAGCAAATGGGGAGGAGGCACTGAAGCTTTCTTT,CASKWGGGTEAFF
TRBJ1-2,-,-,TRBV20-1,TGCAGTGCTACCTCAGGGCCCGGCTACACCTTC,CSATSGPGYTF
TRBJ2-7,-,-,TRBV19,TGTGCCAGTAGTATGGAGGTTAGGGTCGACGAGCAGTACTTC,CASSMEVRVDEQYF
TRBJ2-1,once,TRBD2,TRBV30,TGTGCCCTGGACAGGGAAACTAGCGGGAGGCTCAATGAGCAGTTCTTC,CALDRETSGRLNEQFF
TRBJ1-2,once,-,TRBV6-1,TGTGCCAGCAGTGAAGCGTATTCCTATGGCTACACCTTC,CASSEAYSYGYTF
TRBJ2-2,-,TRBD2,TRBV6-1,TGTGCCAGCACTTCCCTAGCGGGAGGAACCGGGGAGCTGTTTTTT,CASTSLAGGTGELFF
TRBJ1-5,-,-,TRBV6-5,TGTGCCAGCAGTCGTTATAGCAATCAGCCCCAGCATTTT,CASSRYSNQPQHF
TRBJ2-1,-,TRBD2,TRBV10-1,TGCGCCAGCAGTGCTGGCGGGAGGCCCTTCAATGAGCAGTTCTTC,CASSAGGRPFNEQFF
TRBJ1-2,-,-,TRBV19,TGTGCCAGTACCGACAGCGTGGGGGGCTACACCTTC,CASTDSVGGYTF
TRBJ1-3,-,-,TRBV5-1,TGCGCCAGCAGTCGGGGAAACACCATATATTTT,CASSRGNTIYF
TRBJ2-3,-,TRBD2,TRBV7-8,TGTGCCAGCAGCCCGGGGACTAGCGGGAGGGTATACGGCACAGATACGCAGTATTTT,CASSPGTSGRVYGTDTQYF
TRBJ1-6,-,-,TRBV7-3,TGTGCCAGCAGCTTAAGAGGCGGGAATTCACCCCTCCACTTT,CASSLRGGNSPLHF
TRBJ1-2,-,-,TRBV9,TGTGCCAGCAGCGTCAGCGGTTCTAACTATGGCTACACCTTC,CASSVSGSNYGYTF
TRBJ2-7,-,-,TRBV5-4,TGTGCCAGCAGTTTATCTAGGGGCGCCCACGAGCAGTACTTC,CASSLSRGAHEQYF
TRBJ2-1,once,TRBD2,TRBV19,TGTGCCAGTAGCCGCTTAGCGGGAGATCGGGGCAATGAGCAGTTCTTC,CASSRLAGDRGNEQFF
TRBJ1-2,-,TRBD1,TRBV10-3,TGTGCCATCAGTGGGACAGGGGGGGACTATGGCTACACCTTC,CAISGTGGDYGYTF
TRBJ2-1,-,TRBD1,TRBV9,TGTGCCAGCAGCCCCACCGGGACAGATTCCTACAATGAGCAGTTCTTC,CASSPTGTDSYNEQFF
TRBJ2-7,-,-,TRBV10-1,TGCGCCAGCAGTGACACCTACTACGAGCAGTACTTC,CASSDTYYEQYF
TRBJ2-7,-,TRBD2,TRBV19,TGTGCCAGTAGTATTCGAGCGGGAGGCTACGAGCAGTACTTC,CASSIRAGGYEQYF
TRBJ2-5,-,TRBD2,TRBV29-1,TGCAGCGTTCTAGCAGGGGGGACTAGCGGGAGGGTTGCGGAGACCCAGTACTTC,CSVLAGGTSGRVAETQYF
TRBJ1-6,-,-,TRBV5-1,TGCGCCAGCAGCGTCCGACAGGACCGTAATTCACCCCTCCACTTT,CASSVRQDRNSPLHF
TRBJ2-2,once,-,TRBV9,TGTGCCAGCAGCGTAAGCGTGAACACCGGGGAGCTGTTTTTT,CASSVSVNTGELFF
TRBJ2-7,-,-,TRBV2,TGTGCCAGTGATGTGAGGGTGTCCTACGAGCAGTACTTC,CASDVRVSYEQYF
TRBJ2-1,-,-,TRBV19,TGTGCCAGTAGCGCGGAGGGGAATGAGCAGTTCTTC,CASSAEGNEQFF
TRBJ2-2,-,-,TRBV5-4,TGTGCCAGCAGTTCAGGGGTATCGGCCGGGGAGCTGTTTTTT,CASSSGVSAGELFF
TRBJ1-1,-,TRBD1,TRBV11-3,TGTGCCAGCGGATCAGGGGGCACTGAAGCTTTCTTT,CASGSGGTEAFF
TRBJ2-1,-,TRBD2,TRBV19,TGTGCCAGTAAGGCGGAAGCGGGAGTGTGGAATGAGCAGTTCTTC,CASKAEAGVWNEQFF
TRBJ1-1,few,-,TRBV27,TGTGCCAGCAGTTTTGGTGGTCGGGCTTTCTTT,CASSFGGRAFF
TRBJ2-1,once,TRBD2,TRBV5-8,TGTGCCAGCAGCTTAGGACTAGCGGACGAGCAGTTCTTC,CASSLGLADEQFF
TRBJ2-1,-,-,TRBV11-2,TGTGCCAGCAGCTTAGATCTTCTTTTGGCATCCACTGAGCAGTTCTTC,CASSLDLLLASTEQFF
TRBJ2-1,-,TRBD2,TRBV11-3,TGTGCCAGCAGCGTACGGACTAGCGGGGCTCACAATGAGCAGTTCTTC,CASSVRTSGAHNEQFF
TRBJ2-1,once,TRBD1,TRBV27,TGTGCCAGCCAGCGCTATTCCCGGGACAGAATGGCCAATGAGCAGTTCTTC,CASQRYSRDRMANEQFF
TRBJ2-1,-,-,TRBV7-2,TGTGCCAGCAGCTATCCGAAGGACTTCTCCTACAATGAGCAGTTCTTC,CASSYPKDFSYNEQFF
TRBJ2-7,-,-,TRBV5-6,TGTGCCAGCAGCTCAGGTTCTCTGGAGCAGTACTTC,CASSSGSLEQYF
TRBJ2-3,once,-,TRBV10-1,TGCGCCAGCAGTGAGTCAAGCCAGGGAAGAGATACGCAGTATTTT,CASSESSQGRDTQYF
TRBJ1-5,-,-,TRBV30,TGTGCCTGGAGTGTAGGGCAGGGAGGACAGCCCCAGCATTTT,CAWSVGQGGQPQHF
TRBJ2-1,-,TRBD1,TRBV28,TGTGCCAGCAGGAAAGGGACAGCATTTGAGCAGTTCTTC,CASRKGTAFEQFF
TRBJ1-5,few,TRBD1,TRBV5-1,TGCGCCAGCAGCTTGGCCTCTGGACAGGGTCCCCAGCATTTT,CASSLASGQGPQHF
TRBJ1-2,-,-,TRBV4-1,TGCGCCAGCAGCCATCCCGAGGGCCTCACCGATGGCTATGGCTACACCTTC,CASSHPEGLTDGYGYTF
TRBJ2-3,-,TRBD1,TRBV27,TGTGCCAGCAGTTCAAGGGACAGGGGCCGCACAGATACGCAGTATTTT,CASSSRDRGRTDTQYF
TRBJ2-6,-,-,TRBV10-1,TGCGCCAGCAATCCGCGAATCTGGGCCAACGTCCTGACTTTC,CASNPRIWANVLTF
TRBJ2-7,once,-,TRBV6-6,TGTGCCAGCAGTTATAGGGCGGGGACTGAGATATTCGAGCAGTACTTC,CASSYRAGTEIFEQYF
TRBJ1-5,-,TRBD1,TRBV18,TGTGCCAGCTCACCGGAACAGGGGCCAAGCAATCAGCCCCAGCATTTT,CASSPEQGPSNQPQHF
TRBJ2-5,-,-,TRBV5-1,TGCGCCAGCAGCTTAGGCAGGGGGGCCCAAGAGACCCAGTACTTC,CASSLGRGAQETQYF
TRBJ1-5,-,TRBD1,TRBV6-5,TGTGCCAGCAGTTACGCACAGGGGGTCGGGCAGCCCCAGCATTTT,CASSYAQGVGQPQHF
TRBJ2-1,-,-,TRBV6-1,TGTGCCAGCAGGGGGGACATAAGCTCCTACAATGAGCAGTTCTTC,CASRGDISSYNEQFF